This TCR beta chain was obtained from a study of T cells after yellow fever vaccination. Study overall: When fractions had low cell numbers, they were prepared with SMART-Seq v4 Ultra Low Input. Notes on the study in general: A large majority of primary-vaccination clones showed up again after the booster (approximately 95% CD4, approximately 90% CD8). Researchers cautioned that FACS-sorted repertoires could harbor abundant clonotypes contaminating from the bulk population.

This clonotype has just a few counts. Its antigen is undetermined. Trimming left V 3 bases short and J 5 bases short, with 13 bases between. This CDR3 contains 14 residues. In germline, CDR1 is SEHNR, CDR2 FQNEAQ (reference sequence). TCRdb independently ran MiXCR on the 5' RACE reads; one entry per CDR3 protein. The sample lists about 630,000 distinct CDR3 sequences; 10% to 15% were seen once. The V gene is TRBV7-9, the J gene TRBJ1-1; D might be TRBD1 (5 bases). The specimen was PBMCs, collected on the day of the yellow fever booster vaccination. The sequence was obtained from a man aged 25-45 years who received the YFV17D yellow fever vaccine. CDR3 nucleotides: TGTGCCAGCAGCTTTCCGGCAGGGAGGACTGAAGCTTTCTTT. This sequence encodes CASSFPAGRTEAFF. Full variable domain (missing parts from reference TRBV7-9 and TRBJ1-1): DTGVSQNPRHKITKRGQNVTFRCDPISEHNRLYWYRQTLGQGPEFLTYFQNEAQLEKSRLLSDRFSAERPKGSFSTLEIQRTEQGDSAMYLCASSFPAGRTEAFFGQGTRLTVV.